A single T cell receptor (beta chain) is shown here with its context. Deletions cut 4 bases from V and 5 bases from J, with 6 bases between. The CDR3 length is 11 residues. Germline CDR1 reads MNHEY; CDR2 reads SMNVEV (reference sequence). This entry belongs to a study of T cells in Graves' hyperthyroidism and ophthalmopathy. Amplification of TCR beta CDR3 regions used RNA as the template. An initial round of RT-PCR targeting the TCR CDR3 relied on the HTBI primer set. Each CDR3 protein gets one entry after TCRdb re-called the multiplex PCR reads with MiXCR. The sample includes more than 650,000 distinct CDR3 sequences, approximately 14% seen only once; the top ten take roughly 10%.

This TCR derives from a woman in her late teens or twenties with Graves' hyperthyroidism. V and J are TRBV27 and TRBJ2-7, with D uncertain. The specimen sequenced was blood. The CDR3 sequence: CASSSNHEQYF. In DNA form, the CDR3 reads TGTGCCAGCAGTTCCAACCACGAGCAGTACTTC.